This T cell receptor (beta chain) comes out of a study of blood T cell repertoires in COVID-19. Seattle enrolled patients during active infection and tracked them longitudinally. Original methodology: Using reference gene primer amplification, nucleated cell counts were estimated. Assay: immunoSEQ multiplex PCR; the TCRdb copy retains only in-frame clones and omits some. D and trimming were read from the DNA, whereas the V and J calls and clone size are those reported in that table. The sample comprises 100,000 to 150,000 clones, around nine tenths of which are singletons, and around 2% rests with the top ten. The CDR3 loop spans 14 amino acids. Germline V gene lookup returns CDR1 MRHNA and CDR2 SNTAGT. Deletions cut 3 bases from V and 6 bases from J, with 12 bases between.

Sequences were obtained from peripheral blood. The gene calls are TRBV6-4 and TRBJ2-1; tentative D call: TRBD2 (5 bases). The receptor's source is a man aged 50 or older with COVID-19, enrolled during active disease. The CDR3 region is CASSEEGSSNEQFF. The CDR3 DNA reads TGTGCCAGCAGTGAAGAGGGAAGTAGCAATGAGCAGTTCTTC.